This T cell receptor beta chain was recorded in a study of blood T cell repertoires in COVID-19. Method: immunoSEQ multiplex PCR; TCRdb's copy keeps in-frame clones and lacks some. This sample has 30,000 or so clones; 83% occur once, and the top ten carry over 3.5%. The ends lost 7 bases at V and 6 bases at J; junction bases unmatched: 9. The CDR3 extends over 15 amino acids. Per germline, CDR1 LNHDA and CDR2 SQIVND (reference sequence). The receptor was derived from a man aged 50 or older with acute or convalescent COVID-19. Sequenced material: peripheral blood. The chain links TRBV19 to TRBJ2-2; 9 nucleotides match TRBD1. The CDR3 DNA reads as TGTGCCAGTACCCTGGGACAGGGTGTTCCCGGGGAGCTGTTTTTT. Protein: CASTLGQGVPGELFF. Looking up the rest from reference TRBV19 and TRBJ2-2 gives the full variable domain: DGGITQSPKYLFRKEGQNVTLSCEQNLNHDAMYWYRQDPGQGLRLIYYSQIVNDFQKGDIAEGYSVSREKKESFPLTVTSAQKNPTAFYLCASTLGQGVPGELFFGEGSRLTVL.